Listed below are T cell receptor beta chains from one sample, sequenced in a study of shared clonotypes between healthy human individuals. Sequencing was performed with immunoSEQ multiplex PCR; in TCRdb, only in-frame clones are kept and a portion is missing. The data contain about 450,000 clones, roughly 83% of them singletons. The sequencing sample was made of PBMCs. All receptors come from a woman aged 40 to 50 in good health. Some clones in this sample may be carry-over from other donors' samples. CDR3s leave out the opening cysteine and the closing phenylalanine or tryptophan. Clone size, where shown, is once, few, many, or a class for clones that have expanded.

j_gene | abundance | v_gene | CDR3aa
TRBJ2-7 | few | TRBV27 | ASSLLAGGYEQY
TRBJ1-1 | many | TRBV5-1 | ASSLGGAGTEAF
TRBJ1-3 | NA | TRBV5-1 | ASSGTGSDGNTIY
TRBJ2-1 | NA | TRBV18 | ASSPTRLAGQIFSSYNEQF
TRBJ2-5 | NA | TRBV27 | ASSFRVGETQY
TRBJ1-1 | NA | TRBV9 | ASSVDGTVEAF
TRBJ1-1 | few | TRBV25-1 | ASRQGITEAF
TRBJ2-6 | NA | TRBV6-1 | ATHSSGANVLT
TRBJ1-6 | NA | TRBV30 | AWSEGQSYNSPLH
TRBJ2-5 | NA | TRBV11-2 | ASSQGPQETQY
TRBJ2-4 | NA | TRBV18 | ASSPTYGTENIQY
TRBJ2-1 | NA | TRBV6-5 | ATPSGRVDYNEQF
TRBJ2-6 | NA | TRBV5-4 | ASSSPTGTTGANVLT
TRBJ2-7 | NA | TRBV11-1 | ASSPSGRVTHEQY
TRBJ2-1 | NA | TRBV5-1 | ASSLGHIYSGGYEQF
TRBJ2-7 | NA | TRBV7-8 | ASSPPGGYEQY
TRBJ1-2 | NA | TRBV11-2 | ASSPRGAAGEGYT
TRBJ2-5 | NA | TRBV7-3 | ASSLIAGGPQETQY
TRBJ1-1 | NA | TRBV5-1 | ASSLAIAGNMNTEAF
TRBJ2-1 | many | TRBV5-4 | ASSLKNEGGNEQF
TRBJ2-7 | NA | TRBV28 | ASSGTGGTTYEQY
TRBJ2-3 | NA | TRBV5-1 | ASGSGRASNTDTQY
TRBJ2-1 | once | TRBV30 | AWSPGPLNEQF
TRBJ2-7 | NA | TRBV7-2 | ASRGGPYEQY
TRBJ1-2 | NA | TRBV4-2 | ASSQDPAGAGGYT
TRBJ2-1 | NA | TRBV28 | ASRRTSGKSSYNEQF
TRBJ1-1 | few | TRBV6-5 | ASIPTGEVRAF
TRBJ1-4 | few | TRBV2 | ASSTSQGSHEKLF
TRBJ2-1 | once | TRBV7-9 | ASSSLGGEQF
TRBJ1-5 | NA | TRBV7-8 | ASSSMTGISQPQH
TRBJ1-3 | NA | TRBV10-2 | ASSLQGFGNTIY
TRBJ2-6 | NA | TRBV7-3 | ASSLSWTGGANVLT
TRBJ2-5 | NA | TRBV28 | ASSPSLAGYRETQY
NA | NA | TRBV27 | ASSLGTSGSYEQY
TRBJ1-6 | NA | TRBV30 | AWSVIITDYNSPLH
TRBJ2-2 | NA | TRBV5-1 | ASSLGLALNPTGELF
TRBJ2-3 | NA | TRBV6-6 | ASSYSYGDTQY
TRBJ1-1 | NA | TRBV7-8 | ASSFQMNTEAF
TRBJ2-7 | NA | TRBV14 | ASSQRPGRPSSYEQY
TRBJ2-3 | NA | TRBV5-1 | ASTYGLAGGENTQY
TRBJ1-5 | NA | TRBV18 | ASSPGQGAVQPQH
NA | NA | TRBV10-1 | ASSGGQSGTGYEQY
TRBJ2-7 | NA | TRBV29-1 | SVSWGGDEQY
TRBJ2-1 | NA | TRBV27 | ASSLVPGYNEQF
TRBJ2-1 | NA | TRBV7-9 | ASSLTTPNEQF
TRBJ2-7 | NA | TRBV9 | ASSAAGQGIEEQY
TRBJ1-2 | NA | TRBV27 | ASSLGQGGNYGYT
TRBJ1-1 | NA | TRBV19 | ASSIDRDSEAF
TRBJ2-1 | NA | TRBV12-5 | ASGNPGLADYNEQF